The entry below gives a single T cell receptor (beta chain) sequence along with its context. Its matching antigen is unknown. The PCR ran on 60 Vbeta and 13 Jbeta primers. Assay: immunoSEQ multiplex PCR; the TCRdb copy retains only in-frame clones and omits some. The sample has 100,000 to 150,000 clones, roughly 66% seen once. The sample is drawn from a study of cytomegalovirus exposure and HLA in healthy donors. The V end lost 7 bases, the J end lost 3 bases, and 28 bases lay between the germline ends. The germline V gene has CDR1 MNHEY and CDR2 SMNVEV (reference sequence). The length of the CDR3 is 18 residues. The study, taken as a whole, reports: Investigators reported 150 to 200 TCR beta chains as tied to cytomegalovirus. Sequencing probably produced one cluster of sequence variants that were highly shared. Presence/absence analyses assumed roughly uniform sequencing depth across donors.

The gene calls are TRBV27 and TRBJ2-7, with D perhaps TRBD2 (5 bases). The sequence was collected from a young man in good health and CMV-seronegative. The sample consisted of PBMCs. CDR3 nucleotide sequence: TGTGCCAGCACCCCTTTTGGACGGGGAACCTCTTTCTTCTACGAGCAGTACTTC. Translated: CASTPFGRGTSFFYEQYF.